Sequencing of this T cell receptor beta chain was carried out in a study of control samples from healthy donors and cancer patients. TCRdb's table, derived via immunoSEQ multiplex PCR, lists solely in-frame clones and lacks some. Found here are about 96,000 clones, 80% to 95% of them singletons; the top ten hold approximately 7.9%. Germline-derived CDR1 and CDR2 are SGHKS and YYEKEE (reference sequence). The CDR3 extends over 15 amino acids. The ends lost 1 base at V and 4 bases at J; junction bases unmatched: 5. Sequenced material: blood. This TCR was recovered from a man aged 18 to 30 in good health. The rearrangement joins TRBV5-5 to TRBJ2-7, with 10 bases matching TRBD2. The CDR3 protein is CASSLLASGSYEQYF. CDR3 in DNA: TGTGCCAGCAGCTTGTTGGCTAGCGGGAGTTACGAGCAGTACTTC.